The 20 T cell receptor beta chains listed next were all sequenced from one sample in a study of Tregs in tolerant kidney transplant recipients. Their antigen targets remain unknown. CFSE-labeled recipient PBMCs were cultured five to seven days with irradiated graft donor PBMCs, then FACS-sorted. Assay: immunoSEQ multiplex PCR; the TCRdb copy retains only in-frame clones and omits some. This specimen shows about 2,000 clones; the ten leading clones hold approximately 15%. Sequences were derived from CD4+ T cells from blood cultured with allogeneic cells, sampled before the transplant. The source is a human patient who received a combined kidney and bone marrow transplant.

Frequency places this clone as medium-sized. From the germline J gene comes the end of the CDR3, since the read stops 3 residues before it. The V call is TRBV7-2, the J call TRBJ1-6; 7 nucleotides agree with TRBD1. Germline assignment: CDR1 SGHTA and CDR2 FQGNSA. The CDR3 covers 15 residues. After removal of 0 bases from V and 9 bases from J, the junction contained 5 bases not matched to a gene. This CDR3 reads CASSLAGGGSSPLHF. Incomplete CDR3 DNA: TGTGCCAGCAGCTTAGCAGGGGGCGGGAGTTCACCC.

This clone counts as large by frequency. The sequenced fragment ends 3 residues before the CDR3 boundary, so the rest is inferred from the germline J gene. This chain joins TRBV7-2 and TRBJ1-2; possible D gene TRBD1, 6 bases. The V end was cut by 0 bases, the J end by 6 bases, with 20 bases between. Germline V lookup: CDR1 SGHTA, CDR2 FQGNSA. The CDR3 length is 17 residues. The CDR3 loop reads CASSLAQTFTGFDGYTF. CDR3 bases read: TGTGCCAGCAGCTTAGCCCAAACGTTTACAGGGTTCGATGGC.

Points on this clone: Read coverage stops 3 residues before the CDR3 terminus; the germline J gene supplies the remainder. The rearrangement joins TRBV6-4 to TRBJ2-7, with 8 bases that match TRBD1. The CDR3 totals 15 residues. The V gene end was trimmed by 2 bases and the J gene end by 3 bases; junction bases not matched to a gene: 6. Germline-derived CDR1 and CDR2 are MRHNA and SNTAGT. CDR3 region: CASSDLGQGVYEQYF. The sequenced CDR3 bases are TGTGCCAGCAGTGACCTAGGACAGGGCGTCTACGAG.

A word on this clone: The germline gene is not matched at one end of the junction; a read error may be the cause. The CDR3 extends 3 residues past the end of the read, so its final part is completed from the germline J gene. The rearrangement joins TRBV4-2 to TRBJ1-2; unclear D gene. The CDR3 spans 15 residues. Germline V lookup: CDR1 LGHNA, CDR2 YNFKEQ. CDR3 region: CASSQESGSGYGYTF. CDR3 DNA, as far as it was read: TGCGCCAGCAGCCAAGAGTCGGGGTCGGGCTATGGC.

In terms of frequency, this clone is medium-sized. Sequencing ends 3 residues short of the CDR3 end; the germline J gene provides the rest. The sample has other DNA sequences that encode this CDR3 too. The chain combines TRBV5-1 with TRBJ2-4, with D possibly matching TRBD2 (5 bases). The CDR3 is 16 residues long. Trimming pared 2 bases from V and 0 bases from J, leaving 12 bases between. Looked up from germline, CDR1 is SGHRS and CDR2 is YFSETQ. The chain's CDR3 is CASSFGETLAKNIQYF. The covered CDR3 bases are TGCGCCAGCAGCTTCGGGGAAACCCTAGCCAAAAACATT. The variable domain in full, completed from reference TRBV5-1 and TRBJ2-4, reads KAGVTQTPRYLIKTRGQQVTLSCSPISGHRSVSWYQQTPGQGLQFLFEYFSETQRNKGNFPGRFSGRQFSNSRSEMNVSTLELGDSALYLCASSFGETLAKNIQYFGAGTRLSVL.

By frequency, this clone registers medium-sized (0.01 to 0.1%). The sequenced part of the CDR3 DNA is TGTGCCAGCAGACTGACAGGGGAGAATTCACCC. It is translated as CASRLTGENSP. The whole CDR3 is CASRLTGENSPLHF. This chain links TRBV6-2 or TRBV6-3 with TRBJ1-6; 8 nucleotides line up with TRBD1. The CDR3 extends 3 residues past the end of the read, so its final part is completed from the germline J gene. The V and J ends lost 6 bases and 7 bases, in that order; junction bases with no gene match: 5. Per germline, CDR1 MNHEY and CDR2 SVGEGT. There are 14 residues in the CDR3.

Remarks on this clone: Coverage ceases 3 residues before the CDR3 finishes, and the germline J gene fills in the end. This sequence joins TRBV7-2 and TRBJ2-7, with D perhaps TRBD1 (6 bases). Germline CDR1 is SGHTA and CDR2 is FQGNSA. Deletions cut 5 bases from V and 3 bases from J, with 17 bases between. The CDR3 sequence is 15 residues long. CDR3 DNA, as far as it was read: TGTGCCAGCAGCCCAACACGGACAGCCTACTACGAG. The encoded protein is CASSPTRTAYYE. The complete CDR3 sequence is CASSPTRTAYYEQYF.

Judged by frequency, this clone is medium-sized. The read gets to within 3 residues of the CDR3 end, and the germline J gene fills in the rest. The chain has TRBV5-6 and TRBJ1-5; D is unclear. Germline V CDR1 and CDR2: SGHDT, YYEEEE. V lost 2 bases, J lost 2 bases, and 11 bases lay in between. The CDR3 loop spans 15 amino acids. The sequenced CDR3 bases are TGTGCCAGCAGCTTAGGGTCGGTTCGCAATCAGCCC. It codes for CASSLGSVRNQP. The whole CDR3 sequence reads CASSLGSVRNQPQHF.

This clone ranks as medium-sized in terms of frequency. The CDR3 end is not reached by the read, which stops 3 residues before it; the germline J gene fills it in. The chain recombines TRBV7-8 with TRBJ1-6; 7 nucleotides line up with TRBD1. Germline CDR1 reads SGHVS; CDR2 reads FQNEAQ. The CDR3 consists of 18 residues. V dropped 4 bases and J dropped 4; count of bases not matched to a gene: 13. This CDR3 reads CASSSRAPGQTYNSPLHF. The covered CDR3 bases are TGTGCCAGCAGCTCGAGGGCACCGGGACAGACATATAATTCACCC.

As for this clone: The read halts 3 residues ahead of the CDR3 end, with the missing end drawn from the germline J gene. The rearrangement joins TRBV2 to TRBJ2-1; D may be TRBD2 (6 bases). The CDR3 length is 14 residues. Trimming left V 7 bases short and J 9 bases short, with 19 bases between. The V gene's germline CDR1 is SNHLY and CDR2 FYNNEI. The CDR3 region is CASTAGGARSEQFF. The DNA read from the CDR3 is TGTGCCAGCACCGCCGGCGGGGCCCGAAGTGAG. The full variable domain, rest sourced from reference TRBV2 and TRBJ2-1, is EPEVTQTPSHQVTQMGQEVILRCVPISNHLYFYWYRQILGQKVEFLVSFYNNEISEKSEIFDDQFSVERPDGSNFTLKIRSTKLEDSAMYFCASTAGGARSEQFFGPGTRLTVL.

Concerning this clone itself: The CDR3 is cut off 3 residues early in the read; its end comes from the germline J gene. This rearrangement joins TRBV29-1 to TRBJ2-1, with TRBD1 matching 12 bases. After removal of 6 bases from V and 4 bases from J, the junction contained 10 bases not matched to a gene. There are 16 residues in the CDR3. Looked up from germline, CDR1 is SQVTM and CDR2 is ANQGSEA. CDR3: CSVIPGQGAQYNEQFF. CDR3 DNA, as far as it was read: TGCAGCGTGATACCGGGACAGGGGGCGCAGTACAATGAG.

Concerning this clone itself: The read comes to an end 3 residues before the CDR3 does, leaving the germline J gene to fill in the end. This chain uses TRBV10-3 with TRBJ2-3; 11 bases agree with TRBD2. This CDR3 comprises 16 residues. Trimming removed 6 bases from V and 5 bases from J; junction bases left unmatched: 10. Germline CDR1 reads ENHRY; CDR2 reads SYGVKD. The chain's CDR3 is CAIRMNSGRARDTQYF. The sequenced part of the CDR3 DNA is TGTGCCATCAGAATGAATAGCGGGAGGGCCAGAGATACG.

To note about this clone: The observed sequence ends 3 residues before the CDR3 terminus, with the missing tail filled in from the germline J gene. This chain joins TRBV9 and TRBJ2-3, with a weak D call TRBD1 (6 bases). The V end was cut by 0 bases, the J end by 6 bases, with 11 bases between. Per germline, CDR1 SGDLS and CDR2 YYNGEE. The CDR3 is 14 residues long. The covered CDR3 bases are TGTGCCAGCAGCGTAGTCCCAGGGGTGGATACG. This gives the protein CASSVVPGVDT. The entire CDR3 protein is CASSVVPGVDTQYF.

Considering frequency, this clone is medium-sized. The read comes to an end 3 residues before the CDR3 does, leaving the germline J gene to fill in the end. The rearrangement joins TRBV29-1 to TRBJ1-2, with 8 bases fitting TRBD1. This CDR3 contains 15 residues. The trim removed 6 bases at V and 3 bases at J, leaving 12 bases unmatched. The germline CDR1 and CDR2 sequences are SQVTM and ANQGSEA. The sequenced part of the CDR3 DNA is TGCAGCGTCCCTTTGCCAGGGGGCGCACACTATGGC. Translated: CSVPLPGGAHYG. The complete CDR3 sequence is CSVPLPGGAHYGYTF.

With respect to this clone: Coverage ceases 3 residues before the CDR3 finishes, and the germline J gene fills in the end. The chain employs TRBV13 and TRBJ2-5; weak D call: TRBD1 (5 bases). This CDR3 spans 13 amino acids. Germline CDR1 is PRHDT and CDR2 is FYEKMQ (reference sequence). The V end lost 2 bases, the J end lost 3 bases, and 7 bases lay between the germline ends. CDR3 DNA (partial): TGTGCCAGCAGCTTACGCAGGGAAGAGACC. Protein sequence: CASSLRREET. The full-length CDR3 reads as CASSLRREETQYF.

About this clone: The read gets to within 3 residues of the CDR3 end, and the germline J gene fills in the rest. The rearrangement links TRBV30 to TRBJ2-7, with no clear D. With 4 bases removed from V and 1 base from J, the gap between germline ends came to 5 bases. Germline assignment: CDR1 GTSNPN and CDR2 SVGIG (reference sequence). There are 11 residues in the CDR3. The part of the CDR3 DNA that was read is TGTGCCTGGAATCCATCCTACGAG. Protein product: CAWNPSYE. From start to end, the CDR3 is CAWNPSYEQYF.

This clone is called medium-sized based on its frequency. The read falls 3 residues short of the CDR3 end, and the missing part is taken from the germline J gene. This rearrangement joins TRBV4-1 to TRBJ1-4; D perhaps matches TRBD1 (6 bases). Deletions cut 2 bases from V and 5 bases from J, with 9 bases between. The germline V gene encodes CDR1 MGHRA and CDR2 YSYEKL. The CDR3 is made up of 14 amino acids. The CDR3 loop reads CASSQPTGNEKLFF. The sequenced part of the CDR3 DNA is TGCGCCAGCAGCCAACCAACAGGGAATGAAAAA.

This clone counts as medium-sized by frequency. The read halts 3 residues ahead of the CDR3 end, with the missing end drawn from the germline J gene. The rearrangement joins TRBV20-1 to TRBJ1-2, with 9 bases identical to TRBD1. CDR3 length equals 15 residues. Germline loops: CDR1 DFQATT, CDR2 SNEGSKA (reference sequence). The trim removed 4 bases at V and 4 bases at J, leaving 10 bases unmatched. The DNA read from the CDR3 is TGCAGTGCTACCCTCGAAGGACAGGGGACCTATGGC. It yields the protein CSATLEGQGTYG. The whole CDR3 region reads CSATLEGQGTYGYTF.

Remarks on this clone: The missing CDR3 end, 3 residues past where the read stops, is filled in from the germline J gene. V and J are TRBV28 and TRBJ2-7, with TRBD2 as a possible D gene (5 bases). V lost 2 bases and J 3 bases, leaving 5 bases between the germline ends. The CDR3 runs 12 residues. CDR1 and CDR2 (germline): MDHEN, SYDVKM. The DNA read from the CDR3 is TGTGCCAGCAGTTTACGGGGCTACGAG. Its translation is CASSLRGYE. The complete CDR3 sequence is CASSLRGYEQYF.

This clone is called medium-sized (0.01 to 0.1%) based on its frequency. Coverage ceases 3 residues before the CDR3 finishes, and the germline J gene fills in the end. The chain couples TRBV2 to TRBJ1-2, with 10 bases aligning to TRBD1. CDR3 length equals 16 residues. Germline V gives CDR1 SNHLY, CDR2 FYNNEI. V lost 0 bases and J lost 4; bases outside the gene matches: 5. This CDR3 is CASSEAPRTGGYGYTF. The sequenced CDR3 bases are TGTGCCAGCAGTGAAGCGCCGCGGACAGGGGGCTATGGC. Full variable domain (missing parts from reference TRBV2 and TRBJ1-2): EPEVTQTPSHQVTQMGQEVILRCVPISNHLYFYWYRQILGQKVEFLVSFYNNEISEKSEIFDDQFSVERPDGSNFTLKIRSTKLEDSAMYFCASSEAPRTGGYGYTFGSGTRLTVV.